This TCR beta chain was sequenced during a study of post-analysis software for immune sequencing data. Researchers reported that TCR beta cDNA libraries carried unique molecular identifiers. TCRdb independently ran MiXCR on the PCR reads; one entry per CDR3 protein. The sample has about 180,000 distinct CDR3 sequences, about 29% seen once. The study, taken as a whole, reports: Patients used several TRBV segments, including TRBV5-6, TRBV5-1 and TRBV20-1, more often than controls.

This clonotype appeared once. Its antigen is still unknown. The V gene's germline CDR1 is GTSNPN and CDR2 SVGIG (reference sequence). The CDR3 is 13 residues long. V was shortened by 4 bases and J by 1 base, with 7 bases between the two germline ends. This receptor was obtained from a girl aged 10-17 years with multiple sclerosis. Sequencing input: blood. This chain connects TRBV30 to TRBJ2-2, with D hard to call. The CDR3 nucleotides read TGTGCCTGGATCCGGAGGAACACCGGGGAGCTGTTTTTT. Its translation is CAWIRRNTGELFF.